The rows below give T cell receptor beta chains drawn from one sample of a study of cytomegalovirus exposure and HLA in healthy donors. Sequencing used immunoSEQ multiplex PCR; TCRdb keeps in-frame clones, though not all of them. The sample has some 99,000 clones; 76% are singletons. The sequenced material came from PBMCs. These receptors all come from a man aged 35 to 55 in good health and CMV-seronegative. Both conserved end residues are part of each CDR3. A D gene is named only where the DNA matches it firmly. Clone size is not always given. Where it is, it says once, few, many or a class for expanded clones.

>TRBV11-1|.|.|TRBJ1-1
TGTGCCAGCAGCTTGGGGGGGAGGACTGAAGCTTTCTTT
CASSLGGRTEAFF
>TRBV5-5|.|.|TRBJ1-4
TGTGCCAGCAGCCCCTGGTCGGGGAGTCTTAATGAAAAACTGTTTTTT
CASSPWSGSLNEKLFF
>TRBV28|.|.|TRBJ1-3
TGTGCCAGCAGTTTATTCAGGGTAGTAACTGGAAACACCATATATTTT
CASSLFRVVTGNTIYF
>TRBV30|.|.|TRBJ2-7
TGTGCCTGGGATACAGGGTTCGAGCAGTACTTC
CAWDTGFEQYF
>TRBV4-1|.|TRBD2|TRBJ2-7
TGCGCCAGCAGCCACCGCGCTAGCGGGACTCTTGAGCAGTACTTC
CASSHRASGTLEQYF
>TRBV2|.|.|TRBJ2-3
TGTGCCAGCAGGCTACAGGGCAGGAGCACAGATACGCAGTATTTT
CASRLQGRSTDTQYF
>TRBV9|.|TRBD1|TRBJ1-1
TGTGCCAGCAGCGGACAGGGGATCGGGAACACTGAAGCTTTCTTT
CASSGQGIGNTEAFF
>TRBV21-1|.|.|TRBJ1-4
TGTGCCAGCAGCGACCCCGACAGGACCAATGAAAAACTGTTTTTT
CASSDPDRTNEKLFF
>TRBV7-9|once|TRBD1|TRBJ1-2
TGTTCCAGCAGTTCCCAGGGGGCGAGAGACTATGGCTACACCTTC
CSSSSQGARDYGYTF
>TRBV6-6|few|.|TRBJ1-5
TGTGCCACCTCTCGACAGGCGAATCAGCCCCAGCACTTT
CATSRQANQPQHF
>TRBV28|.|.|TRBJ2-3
TGTGCCAGCAGTTTAATTGTAGGGGTGGCAGATACGCAGTATTTT
CASSLIVGVADTQYF
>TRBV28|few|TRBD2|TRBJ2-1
TGTGCCAGCAGTTCCAGGGCGGGGGGACGTGAGCAGTTCTTC
CASSSRAGGREQFF
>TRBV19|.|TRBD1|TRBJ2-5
TGTGCCAGTAGTATGGGGACAGGGGGCCTTGAGACCCAGTACTTC
CASSMGTGGLETQYF
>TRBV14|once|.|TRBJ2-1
TGTGCCAGCAGCCAGCGATTCGATGAGCAGTTCTTC
CASSQRFDEQFF
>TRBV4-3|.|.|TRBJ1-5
TGCGCCAGCAGCCAAGACAGTTATAGCAATCAGCCCCAGCATTTT
CASSQDSYSNQPQHF
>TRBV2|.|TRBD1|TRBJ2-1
TGTGCCAGCAGATACGGGACAGGGTTTTACAATGAGCAGTTCTTC
CASRYGTGFYNEQFF
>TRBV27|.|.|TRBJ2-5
TGTGCCGCACAGGTTCACCAAGAGACCCAGTACTTC
CAAQVHQETQYF